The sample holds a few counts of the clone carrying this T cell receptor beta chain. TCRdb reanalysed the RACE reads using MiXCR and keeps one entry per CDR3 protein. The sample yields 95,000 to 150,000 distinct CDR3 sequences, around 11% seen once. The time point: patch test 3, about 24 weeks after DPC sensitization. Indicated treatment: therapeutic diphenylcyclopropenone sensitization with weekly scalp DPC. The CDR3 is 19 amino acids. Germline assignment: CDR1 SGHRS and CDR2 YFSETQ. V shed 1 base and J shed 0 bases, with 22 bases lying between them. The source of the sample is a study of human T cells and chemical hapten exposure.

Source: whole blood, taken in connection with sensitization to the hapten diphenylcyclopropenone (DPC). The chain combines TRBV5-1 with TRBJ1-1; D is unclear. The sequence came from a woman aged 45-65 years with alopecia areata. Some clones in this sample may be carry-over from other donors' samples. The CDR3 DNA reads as TGCGCCAGCAGCTTGCTACCGACCTTCTCTTCCCTTATGAACACTGAAGCTTTCTTT. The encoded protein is CASSLLPTFSSLMNTEAFF.